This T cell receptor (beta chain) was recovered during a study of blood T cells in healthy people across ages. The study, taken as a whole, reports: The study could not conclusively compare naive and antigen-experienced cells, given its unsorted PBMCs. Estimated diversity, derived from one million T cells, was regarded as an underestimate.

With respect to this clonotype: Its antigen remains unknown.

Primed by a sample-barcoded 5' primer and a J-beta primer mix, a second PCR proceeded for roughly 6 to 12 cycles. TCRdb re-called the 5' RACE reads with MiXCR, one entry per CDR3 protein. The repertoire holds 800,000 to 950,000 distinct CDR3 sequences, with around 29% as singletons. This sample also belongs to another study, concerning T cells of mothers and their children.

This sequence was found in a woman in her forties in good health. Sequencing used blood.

CDR3 coding DNA: TGTGCCAGCAGCTTAGGCGGGGCGACAGGGATGGCCCAGTACTTC. Its protein is CASSLGGATGMAQYF. The rearrangement links TRBV7-2 to TRBJ2-5, with D tentatively TRBD1 (7 bases). The CDR3 is 15 amino acids. CDR1 is SGHTA, CDR2 FQGNSA, per germline. Trimming pared 1 base from V and 9 bases from J, leaving 18 bases between.